The 16 T cell receptor beta chains listed next were all sequenced from one sample in a study of blood T cell repertoires in COVID-19. The repertoire was sequenced with immunoSEQ multiplex PCR; TCRdb's copy has only in-frame clones and lacks some. The sample holds around 93,000 clones; approximately 87% are singletons and the top ten take 15% to 17%. The sample was peripheral blood. The receptors were gathered from a human donor in a cohort sampled during active COVID-19.

The CDR3 protein is CASSLAGRDYNEQFF. CDR3 in DNA: TGCGCCAGCAGTCTAGCGGGAAGGGACTACAATGAGCAGTTCTTC. The chain uses TRBV10-1 and TRBJ2-1, with 9 bases lining up with TRBD2. Germline CDR1 WNHNN, CDR2 SYGVQD (reference sequence). CDR3 length: 15 amino acids. V shed 5 bases and J 3 bases; nucleotides not matched to a gene: 5.

The gene calls are TRBV23-1 and TRBJ2-1; the match to TRBD2 covers 13 bases. TRBV23-1 is an ORF for which the function is uncertain. The CDR3 has 15 amino acids. Trimming cost V 2 bases and J 5 bases; bases outside gene matches: 0. The CDR3 here is CASSQGLAGDNEQFF. CDR3 DNA sequence: TGCGCCAGCAGTCAAGGACTAGCGGGGGACAATGAGCAGTTCTTC.

The chain carries TRBV30 and TRBJ2-7; TRBD1 agrees at 9 bases. The CDR3 is made up of 14 amino acids. Germline V gene sequence: CDR1 GTSNPN, CDR2 SVGIG (reference sequence). J was trimmed by 3 bases and V by 0 bases; bases with no gene match: 3. This chain's CDR3 is CAWSVTGGLYEQYF. The CDR3 bases are TGTGCCTGGAGTGTCACAGGGGGCCTCTACGAGCAGTACTTC. Full variable domain (remainder filled in from reference TRBV30 and TRBJ2-7): SQTIHQWPATLVQPVGSPLSLECTVEGTSNPNLYWYRQAAGRGLQLLFYSVGIGQISSEVPQNLSASRPQDRQFILSSKKLLLSDSGFYLCAWSVTGGLYEQYFGPGTRLTVT.

This clone was picked up one time. The V call is TRBV5-4, the J call TRBJ2-7; a possible D gene is TRBD2 (6 bases). Germline-derived CDR1 and CDR2 are SGHNT and YYREEE (reference sequence). V lost 0 bases and J 0 bases, leaving 13 bases between the germline ends. The CDR3 spans 16 residues. The CDR3 DNA reads TGTGCCAGCAGCTTGGGGTCTAGCGTTCCCTCCTACGAGCAGTACTTC. This gives the protein CASSLGSSVPSYEQYF.

This chain joins TRBV5-1 and TRBJ2-3; unclear D gene. CDR3 length equals 12 residues. The ends were cut back, 0 bases at V and 5 bases at J, with 4 bases in the middle. Germline V gene lookup returns CDR1 SGHRS and CDR2 YFSETQ. The DNA of the CDR3 is TGCGCCAGCAGCTTGGTAGTAGATACGCAGTATTTT. Its protein product is CASSLVVDTQYF.

This rearrangement joins TRBV6-5 to TRBJ1-5; 8 bases line up with TRBD1. Trimming took 6 bases from V and 6 from J; bases not matched to a gene: 7. The germline CDR1 and CDR2 sequences are MNHEY and SVGAGI. CDR3 length: 14 amino acids. CDR3 bases: TGTGCCAGCAGCCCAGACAGGGGAGGTCAGCCCCAGCATTTT. It specifies CASSPDRGGQPQHF.

This clone was observed once. The chain links TRBV5-1 to TRBJ2-7; a possible D gene is TRBD1 (6 bases). Germline V lookup: CDR1 SGHRS, CDR2 YFSETQ. The V end lost 5 bases, the J end lost 0 bases, and 15 bases lay between the germline ends. This CDR3 contains 15 residues. The DNA for the CDR3 is TGCGCCAGCAGTCCGGGACACCGCGACTCCTACGAGCAGTACTTC. Amino acid sequence: CASSPGHRDSYEQYF.

This clone was seen once. The genes are TRBV10-2 and TRBJ1-1; 7 nucleotides match TRBD1. This CDR3 is built from 14 residues. After removal of 10 bases from V and 0 bases from J, the junction contained 8 bases not matched to a gene. CDR1 and CDR2 (germline): WSHSY, SAAADI. The chain's CDR3 is CATAGTAMNTEAFF. In DNA, the CDR3 is TGCGCCACCGCCGGGACAGCCATGAACACTGAAGCTTTCTTT.

The chain combines TRBV7-8 with TRBJ1-2; a weak D match, TRBD1 (6 bases). The germline V gene encodes CDR1 SGHVS and CDR2 FQNEAQ. This CDR3 region has 16 residues. The V and J ends lost 0 bases and 6 bases respectively, with 17 bases between them. DNA of the CDR3: TGTGCCAGCAGCTTAGCTAATACAGGGTTGACGAATGGCTACACCTTC. As protein: CASSLANTGLTNGYTF.

The chain carries TRBV2 and TRBJ1-1, with a weak D call TRBD1 (5 bases). Between the trimmed V and J ends, which lost 5 bases and 1 base, there was a span of 8 bases. There are 13 residues in the CDR3. The germline V gene has CDR1 SNHLY and CDR2 FYNNEI. The CDR3 loop is CASSSDRNTEAFF. CDR3 sequence (DNA): TGTGCCAGCAGTTCCGACAGGAACACTGAAGCTTTCTTT.

The rearrangement joins TRBV19 to TRBJ1-1, with D perhaps matching TRBD1 (6 bases). The CDR3 spans 12 residues. The V and J ends lost 7 bases and 4 bases respectively, with 10 bases between them. CDR1 and CDR2 (germline): LNHDA, SQIVND (reference sequence). The CDR3: CASIQGSTEAFF. CDR3 DNA: TGTGCCAGTATACAGGGATCCACTGAAGCTTTCTTT. The complete variable domain, with remaining parts taken from reference TRBV19 and TRBJ1-1, reads DGGITQSPKYLFRKEGQNVTLSCEQNLNHDAMYWYRQDPGQGLRLIYYSQIVNDFQKGDIAEGYSVSREKKESFPLTVTSAQKNPTAFYLCASIQGSTEAFFGQGTRLTVV.

The chain has TRBV20-1 and TRBJ2-3; no definite D call. Germline V lookup: CDR1 DFQATT, CDR2 SNEGSKA (reference sequence). CDR3 size: 11 residues. V lost 6 bases and J lost 2, with 6 bases in between. CDR3 amino acids: CSASHTDTQYF. The CDR3 DNA reads TGCAGTGCCAGTCACACAGATACGCAGTATTTT.

The chain joins TRBV18 to TRBJ1-4, with 8 bases that match TRBD1. J gave up 2 bases and V 3 bases, and 8 bases lay outside the gene matches. CDR3 size: 17 residues. The germline CDR1 and CDR2 sequences are KGHSH and LQKENI. The CDR3 nucleotides read TGTGCCAGCTCACCGTCGACAGGGGCCATTACTAATGAAAAACTGTTTTTT. Protein product: CASSPSTGAITNEKLFF. Full variable domain (remainder filled in from reference TRBV18 and TRBJ1-4): NAGVMQNPRHLVRRRGQEARLRCSPMKGHSHVYWYRQLPEEGLKFMVYLQKENIIDESGMPKERFSAEFPKEGPSILRIQQVVRGDSAAYFCASSPSTGAITNEKLFFGSGTQLSVL.

V usage is TRBV6-5 and J usage is TRBJ1-1; TRBD1 matches at 7 bases. V shed 8 bases and J 1 base; nucleotides not matched to a gene: 10. CDR3 length: 15 residues. Looked up from germline, CDR1 is MNHEY and CDR2 is SVGAGI. The CDR3 spells CASVPLRTGNTEAFF. The CDR3 nucleotides read TGTGCCAGCGTCCCCCTCCGGACAGGGAACACTGAAGCTTTCTTT.

The genes are TRBV30 and TRBJ2-7; D may be TRBD2 (6 bases). This CDR3 is 12 amino acids long. CDR1 and CDR2 (germline): GTSNPN, SVGIG (reference sequence). Between the trimmed V and J ends, which lost 5 bases and 3 bases, there was a span of 11 bases. CDR3 region: CAWAPSDYEQYF. For the CDR3, the DNA is TGTGCCTGGGCGCCTAGCGACTACGAGCAGTACTTC.

The J gene is TRBJ2-3, the V gene TRBV29-1; TRBD1 might be the D (5 bases). CDR3 size: 16 residues. From germline, CDR1 is SQVTM and CDR2 ANQGSEA. V lost 0 bases, J lost 3 bases, and 16 bases lay in between. Here the CDR3 reads CSVEDRQGRLTDTQYF. The CDR3 nucleotides read TGCAGCGTTGAAGATCGTCAGGGTAGGTTGACAGATACGCAGTATTTT.